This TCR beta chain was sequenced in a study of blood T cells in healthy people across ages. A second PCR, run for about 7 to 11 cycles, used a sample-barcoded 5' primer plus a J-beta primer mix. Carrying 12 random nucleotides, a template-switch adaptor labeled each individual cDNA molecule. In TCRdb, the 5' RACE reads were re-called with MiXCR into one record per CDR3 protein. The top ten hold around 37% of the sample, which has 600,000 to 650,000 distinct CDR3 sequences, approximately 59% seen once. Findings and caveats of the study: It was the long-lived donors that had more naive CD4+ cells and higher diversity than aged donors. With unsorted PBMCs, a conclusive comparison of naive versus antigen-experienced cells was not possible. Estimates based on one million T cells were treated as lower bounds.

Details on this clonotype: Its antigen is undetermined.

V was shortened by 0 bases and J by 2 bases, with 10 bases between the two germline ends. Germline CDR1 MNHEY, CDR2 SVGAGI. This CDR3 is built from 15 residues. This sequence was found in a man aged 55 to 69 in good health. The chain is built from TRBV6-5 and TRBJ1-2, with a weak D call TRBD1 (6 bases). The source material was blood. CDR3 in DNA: TGTGCCAGCAGTTACTCGACAGGCTTCAACTATGGCTACACCTTC. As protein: CASSYSTGFNYGYTF.